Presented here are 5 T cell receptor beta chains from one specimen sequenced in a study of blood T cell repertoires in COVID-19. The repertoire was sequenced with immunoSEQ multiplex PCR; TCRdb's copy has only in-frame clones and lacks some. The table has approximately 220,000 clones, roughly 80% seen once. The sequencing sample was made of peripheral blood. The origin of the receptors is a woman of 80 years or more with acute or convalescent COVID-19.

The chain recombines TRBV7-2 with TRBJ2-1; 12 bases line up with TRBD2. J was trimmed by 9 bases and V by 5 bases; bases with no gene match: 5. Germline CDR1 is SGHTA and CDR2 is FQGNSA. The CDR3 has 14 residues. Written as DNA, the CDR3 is TGTGCCAGCAGCCCTAGCGGGAGGGCCGTTGAGCAGTTCTTC. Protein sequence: CASSPSGRAVEQFF.

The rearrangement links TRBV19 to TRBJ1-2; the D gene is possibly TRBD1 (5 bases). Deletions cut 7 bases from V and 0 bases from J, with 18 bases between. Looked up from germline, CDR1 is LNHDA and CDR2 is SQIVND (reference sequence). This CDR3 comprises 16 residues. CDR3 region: CASIDGGGPPNYGYTF. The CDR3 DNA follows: TGTGCCAGTATCGACGGGGGAGGACCTCCTAACTATGGCTACACCTTC.

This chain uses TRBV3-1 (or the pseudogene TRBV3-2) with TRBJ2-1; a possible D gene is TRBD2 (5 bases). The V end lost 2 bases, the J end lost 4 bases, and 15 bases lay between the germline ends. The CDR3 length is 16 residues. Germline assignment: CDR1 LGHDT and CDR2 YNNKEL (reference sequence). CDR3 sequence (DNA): TGTGCCAGCAGCCAACCGAAAGGACCGGGATACAATGAGCAGTTCTTC. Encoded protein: CASSQPKGPGYNEQFF.

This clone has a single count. The CDR3 DNA is TGCGCCAGCAGCTTTGGGACAGGATTAAGTTCACCCCTCCACTTT. It codes for CASSFGTGLSSPLHF. The chain links TRBV5-1 to TRBJ1-6; TRBD1 agrees at 8 bases. Per germline, CDR1 SGHRS and CDR2 YFSETQ. The CDR3 totals 15 residues. After removal of 2 bases from V and 9 bases from J, the junction contained 7 bases not matched to a gene.

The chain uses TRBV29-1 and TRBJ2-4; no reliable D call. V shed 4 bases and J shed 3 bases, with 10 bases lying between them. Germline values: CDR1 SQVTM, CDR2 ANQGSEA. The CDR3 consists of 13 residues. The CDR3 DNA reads TGCAGCGTTGTGGAGTTCGGCAAAAACATTCAGTACTTC. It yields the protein CSVVEFGKNIQYF.